This entry lists 8 T cell receptor beta chains sequenced from one sample in a study of cytomegalovirus exposure and HLA in healthy donors. With 60 Vbeta and 13 Jbeta primers, the PCR was carried out. This table comes from immunoSEQ multiplex PCR, and its TCRdb copy is limited to in-frame clones, with some not included. The table records 85,000 to 120,000 clones, 70% to 90% of them present only once. The specimen was PBMCs. These receptors originate from a man in his forties or fifties in good health and CMV-seronegative.

This sequence joins TRBV11-1 and TRBJ2-3, with a tentative D call TRBD2 (6 bases). Germline CDR1 SGHAT, CDR2 FQDESV (reference sequence). V gave up 1 base and J gave up 0 bases, with 8 bases separating them. The CDR3 extends over 15 amino acids. The CDR3 spells CASSLVGTSTDTQYF. The CDR3 DNA reads as TGTGCCAGCAGCTTAGTAGGGACTAGCACAGATACGCAGTATTTT.

The chain carries TRBV5-4 and TRBJ2-5; D is uncertain. This CDR3 has 15 amino acids. Germline V gene lookup returns CDR1 SGHNT and CDR2 YYREEE (reference sequence). The V end lost 0 bases, the J end lost 5 bases, and 14 bases lay between the germline ends. The CDR3 reads CASSLEFGGSETQYF. DNA of the CDR3: TGTGCCAGCAGCTTGGAATTCGGCGGATCGGAGACCCAGTACTTC.

The genes are TRBV13 and TRBJ2-1; D unresolved. Germline-derived CDR1 and CDR2 are PRHDT and FYEKMQ (reference sequence). Trimming cost V 5 bases and J 4 bases, with 15 bases left between them. The CDR3 totals 15 residues. The CDR3 region is CASSPRPPRYNEQFF. DNA of the CDR3: TGTGCCAGCAGCCCCCGCCCTCCTAGGTACAATGAGCAGTTCTTC.

The V call is TRBV7-2, the J call TRBJ2-5, with 7 bases identical to TRBD2. There are 18 residues in the CDR3. V lost 1 base to trimming and J lost 1 base; unmatched junction nucleotides: 12. Germline loops: CDR1 SGHTA, CDR2 FQGNSA. The CDR3 DNA reads as TGTGCCAGCAGCTTAGTCTGGTCCGGGGGGAACCTCCAAGAGACCCAGTACTTC. Amino acid sequence: CASSLVWSGGNLQETQYF.

The CDR3 DNA reads as TGTGCCAGCAGCCTGAGGGGGGGGGACTACGAGCAGTACTTC. Its translation is CASSLRGGDYEQYF. The chain is built from TRBV7-2 and TRBJ2-7; D is perhaps TRBD2 (7 bases). CDR3 size: 14 residues. V dropped 5 bases and J dropped 3 bases, with 14 bases sitting between them. Germline values: CDR1 SGHTA, CDR2 FQGNSA.

This chain connects TRBV27 to TRBJ2-1; 13 positions match TRBD2. V dropped 2 bases and J dropped 7; count of bases not matched to a gene: 5. CDR1 and CDR2 from the germline V gene are MNHEY and SMNVEV (reference sequence). There are 16 residues in the CDR3. The DNA of the CDR3 is TGTGCCAGCAGTTTAGGCACTAGCGGGGGGGCAAATGAGCAGTTCTTC. It encodes CASSLGTSGGANEQFF.

Only one count was recorded for this clone. The rearrangement uses TRBV6-1 and TRBJ2-7; the D is unclear. V was clipped by 10 bases and J by 6 bases, with 10 bases between them. This CDR3 spans 10 amino acids. Germline assignment: CDR1 MNHNS and CDR2 SASEGT. The CDR3 sequence is CATTAGEQYF. CDR3 in DNA: TGTGCCACCACCGCAGGCGAGCAGTACTTC.

The chain uses TRBV2 and TRBJ2-7, with 9 bases that match TRBD1. The length of the CDR3 is 13 residues. Germline trimming cut 7 bases from V and 4 bases from J; bases unmatched to any gene: 5. Germline loops: CDR1 SNHLY, CDR2 FYNNEI. The CDR3 sequence: CASIGTGSYEQYF. The CDR3 nucleotides are TGTGCCAGCATTGGGACAGGGAGTTACGAGCAGTACTTC. The full variable domain, its missing parts supplied by reference TRBV2 and TRBJ2-7, is EPEVTQTPSHQVTQMGQEVILRCVPISNHLYFYWYRQILGQKVEFLVSFYNNEISEKSEIFDDQFSVERPDGSNFTLKIRSTKLEDSAMYFCASIGTGSYEQYFGPGTRLTVT.